This record looks at one T cell receptor beta chain sequence and its context. Measured with immunoSEQ multiplex PCR; TCRdb has only the in-frame clones, and not every one. The table has around 15,000 clones, 86% seen once. The data belong to a study of immune evolution from preneoplasia to lung adenocarcinoma. CDR1 is GTSNPN and CDR2 is SVGIG in the germline V gene (reference sequence). The CDR3 sequence is 12 residues long. V was clipped by 4 bases and J by 6 bases, with 12 bases between them. J is TRBJ1-2 and V is TRBV30, with D tentatively TRBD1 (6 bases). This clonotype was obtained from a person aged 70 to 80 with invasive lung adenocarcinoma. Sequences were obtained from FFPE invasive lung adenocarcinoma tissue. The CDR3 loop reads CAWNPQGDGYTF. CDR3 DNA: TGTGCCTGGAACCCACAGGGCGATGGCTACACCTTC.